This passage covers 2 T cell receptor beta chains from one sample sequenced in a study of cytomegalovirus exposure and HLA in healthy donors. The PCR used 60 Vbeta and 13 Jbeta primers. Generated by immunoSEQ multiplex PCR, the TCRdb table keeps only in-frame clones and is missing some. There are more than 150,000 clones in the sample; 60% to 80% occur only once, and 1.1% to 1.5% lies in the top ten. Sequenced sample: PBMCs. The receptors come from a male donor in good health and CMV-seronegative.

The genes are TRBV28 and TRBJ2-4, with D tentatively TRBD2 (7 bases). The CDR3 is made up of 14 amino acids. V was cut by 6 bases and J by 1 base, with 10 bases left in between. Germline-derived CDR1 and CDR2 are MDHEN and SYDVKM. The CDR3 nucleotides are TGTGCCAGCAGGGAGGGGGGGGCCAAAAACATTCAGTACTTC. It specifies CASREGGAKNIQYF.

The gene calls are TRBV27 and TRBJ2-7, with D perhaps TRBD1 (6 bases). V lost 5 bases and J 3 bases, leaving 14 bases between the germline ends. The germline V gene encodes CDR1 MNHEY and CDR2 SMNVEV (reference sequence). The CDR3 is made up of 14 amino acids. CDR3 sequence (DNA): TGTGCCAGCAGTGCTTCAGGGGATAGCTACGAGCAGTACTTC. The encoded protein is CASSASGDSYEQYF.